Each of the 21 T cell receptor beta chains below was sequenced from the same sample in a study of shared T cell receptors in the human thymus (dated by TCRdb to the early 2020s). Library method: the immunoSEQ multiplex PCR assay. Imported from immuneACCESS, the table was reduced by TCRdb to in-frame sequences with V and J called. These copies leave out some clones; in studies compared against another copy, an unresolved V gene accounts for under half, and the cause of the remainder is not known. Here the sample has 650,000 to 950,000 clones; approximately 85% occur a single time. The ten top clones hold approximately 0.01% of the sample. In addition, the sample was reused for a study of human thymus T cells.

The sample consisted of thymocytes. These TCRs come from a girl in the first two years of life with a congenital heart defect. Donor details come from another sample of the same person, matched by shared clones.

This chain links TRBV27 with TRBJ2-6; D gene uncertain. The CDR3 totals 14 residues. V lost 3 bases, J lost 0 bases, and 3 bases lay in between. Germline CDR1 MNHEY, CDR2 SMNVEV (reference sequence). The CDR3 sequence: CASSFFSGANVLTF. The CDR3 DNA follows: TGTGCCAGCAGTTTCTTCTCTGGGGCCAACGTCCTGACTTTC.

The chain carries TRBV28 and TRBJ2-3, with unresolved D. This CDR3 has 17 residues. Germline V gene lookup returns CDR1 MDHEN and CDR2 SYDVKM. Trimming pared 3 bases from V and 5 bases from J, leaving 21 bases between. In DNA, the CDR3 is TGTGCCAGCAGTTTCAACGTGTGGGCTACAAAGCAAGATACGCAGTATTTT. Amino acid sequence: CASSFNVWATKQDTQYF.

The CDR3 DNA follows: TGCGCCAGCAGCCACAAAGGGGGAGCCGGGACTAGCGGGGGGAGCAACACCGGGGAGCTGTTTTTT. This sequence encodes CASSHKGGAGTSGGSNTGELFF. The V gene is TRBV4-3, the J gene TRBJ2-2, with 15 bases identical to TRBD2. V lost 3 bases and J lost 2; bases outside the gene matches: 16. The CDR3 loop spans 22 amino acids. The germline V gene encodes CDR1 LGHNA and CDR2 YSLEER.

The rearrangement uses TRBV18 and TRBJ2-4, with TRBD1 as a possible D gene (6 bases). V lost 4 bases, J lost 0 bases, and 13 bases lay in between. Germline CDR1 and CDR2: KGHSH and LQKENI. CDR3 length: 16 residues. The CDR3 loop reads CASSRGQPLAKNIQYF. DNA of the CDR3: TGTGCCAGCTCACGCGGACAGCCTCTAGCCAAAAACATTCAGTACTTC.

CDR3 sequence reads: CASSLVQRGAGNEQFF. The CDR3 region has the DNA TGTGCCAGCAGCTTGGTGCAGCGGGGGGCAGGCAATGAGCAGTTCTTC. The chain carries TRBV5-6 and TRBJ2-1; 9 nucleotides agree with TRBD2. The CDR3 runs 16 residues. Germline V lookup: CDR1 SGHDT, CDR2 YYEEEE. After removal of 0 bases from V and 6 bases from J, the junction contained 7 bases not matched to a gene.

The chain has TRBV6-5 and TRBJ1-5; D is possibly TRBD1 (5 bases). V was shortened by 0 bases and J by 7 bases, with 10 bases between the two germline ends. The CDR3 has 14 amino acids. Germline V gene lookup returns CDR1 MNHEY and CDR2 SVGAGI. This CDR3 is CASSYSLRGQPQHF. The CDR3 nucleotides read TGTGCCAGCAGTTACTCTTTAAGGGGACAGCCCCAGCATTTT.

With respect to this clone: A read error may produce the germline difference seen at one junction end. The chain joins TRBV28 to TRBJ1-1, with D tentatively TRBD1 (5 bases). Germline V CDR1 and CDR2: MDHEN, SYDVKM. There are 15 residues in the CDR3. The chain's CDR3 is CAGSRQWLSNTEAFF. CDR3 in DNA: TGTGCCGGCAGTCGACAGTGGTTAAGTAACACTGAAGCTTTCTTT.

This chain connects TRBV7-6 to TRBJ1-3; maybe TRBD1 (5 bases). CDR3 length: 16 residues. Trimming shortened V by 1 base and J by 1 base, and 11 bases separated the two germline ends. Germline values: CDR1 SGHVS, CDR2 FNYEAQ. CDR3: CASSLEGDDSGNTIYF. The CDR3 DNA reads TGTGCCAGCAGCTTAGAAGGGGATGATTCTGGAAACACCATATATTTT.

In this sample, this clone turned up a few times. This CDR3 is CASKERGGGNGELFF. In DNA, the CDR3 is TGTGCCAGCAAAGAGCGGGGGGGCGGAAACGGGGAGCTGTTTTTT. The chain joins TRBV6-5 to TRBJ2-2, with TRBD2 matching over 10 bases. Germline V gene data show CDR1 as MNHEY and CDR2 as SVGAGI. Trimming took 7 bases from V and 7 from J; bases not matched to a gene: 9. This CDR3 has 15 residues.

The CDR3 spells CASSLIEAYCPNYGYTF. The CDR3 DNA follows: TGTGCCAGCAGCTTAATCGAGGCCTACTGCCCCAACTATGGCTACACCTTC. The chain links TRBV5-8 to TRBJ1-2; no clear D. Germline assignment: CDR1 SGHTS and CDR2 YDEGEE. V was cut by 2 bases and J by 2 bases, with 19 bases left in between. CDR3 size: 17 residues.

The CDR3 region has the DNA TGTGCCAGCAGCTCCCGACTAGCGGGGTACAATGAGCAGTTCTTC. It is translated as CASSSRLAGYNEQFF. V and J are TRBV7-2 and TRBJ2-1; 11 bases fit TRBD2. CDR3 size: 15 residues. Trimming cost V 4 bases and J 4 bases; bases outside gene matches: 3. Germline V gene data show CDR1 as SGHTA and CDR2 as FQGNSA. The variable domain in full, completed from reference TRBV7-2 and TRBJ2-1, reads GAGVSQSPSNKVTEKGKDVELRCDPISGHTALYWYRQSLGQGLEFLIYFQGNSAPDKSGLPSDRFSAERTGGSVSTLTIQRTQQEDSAVYLCASSSRLAGYNEQFFGPGTRLTVL.

The chain recombines TRBV9 with TRBJ1-3; 8 nucleotides agree with TRBD1. J gave up 1 base and V 2 bases, and 2 bases lay outside the gene matches. Germline loops: CDR1 SGDLS, CDR2 YYNGEE. The CDR3 consists of 15 residues. The DNA of the CDR3 is TGTGCCAGCAGCGTCCAGGGGGCATCTGGAAACACCATATATTTT. Translated: CASSVQGASGNTIYF.

The chain employs TRBV5-1 and TRBJ2-3; D remains ambiguous. The CDR3 is 16 amino acids. With 4 bases removed from V and 0 bases from J, the gap between germline ends came to 15 bases. CDR1 is SGHRS, CDR2 YFSETQ, per germline. CDR3 sequence reads: CASSPPQVPSTDTQYF. In nucleotides, the CDR3 is TGCGCCAGCAGCCCCCCCCAGGTTCCTAGCACAGATACGCAGTATTTT.

V gene TRBV7-2 combines with J gene TRBJ1-1, with D perhaps TRBD1 (6 bases). This CDR3 comprises 13 residues. The V end lost 5 bases, the J end lost 4 bases, and 11 bases lay between the germline ends. Germline CDR1 is SGHTA and CDR2 is FQGNSA. DNA for the CDR3: TGTGCCAGCAGCGACGCCAGGGGCACTGAAGCTTTCTTT. Protein product: CASSDARGTEAFF.

This clone was seen more than once but under ten times. The rearrangement uses TRBV5-4 and TRBJ2-7; 14 bases align to TRBD2. The CDR3 is 17 amino acids. Germline CDR1 reads SGHNT; CDR2 reads YYREEE (reference sequence). Trimming removed 4 bases from V and 4 bases from J; junction bases left unmatched: 10. CDR3 DNA sequence: TGTGCCAGCAGCCAAAGGCCGGGACTAGCGGGGGAGTACGAGCAGTACTTC. It is translated as CASSQRPGLAGEYEQYF.

In nucleotides, the CDR3 is TGCAGCGTCGTGACACCGGGAGAAAGGTACTTC. It codes for CSVVTPGERYF. This chain uses TRBV29-1 with TRBJ2-7; D perhaps matches TRBD2 (6 bases). The CDR3 sequence is 11 residues long. The germline V gene has CDR1 SQVTM and CDR2 ANQGSEA. V gave up 6 bases and J gave up 12 bases, with 18 bases separating them.

This sequence joins TRBV4-2 and TRBJ1-5; tentative D call: TRBD1 (5 bases). The CDR3 runs to 21 residues. V shed 0 bases and J shed 0 bases, with 24 bases lying between them. Germline V gene data show CDR1 as LGHNA and CDR2 as YNFKEQ. The CDR3 region has the DNA TGTGCCAGCAGCCAAGATCCCGGGGGACTCCCCGAGGGTTATAGCAATCAGCCCCAGCATTTT. Amino acid sequence: CASSQDPGGLPEGYSNQPQHF.

Regarding this clone: Within the sample, other DNA sequences also encode this same CDR3. The rearrangement uses TRBV29-1 and TRBJ1-2, with D hard to call. Trimming took off 5 bases at V and 1 base at J, with 17 bases between the two ends. There are 15 residues in the CDR3. Germline assignment: CDR1 SQVTM and CDR2 ANQGSEA. This CDR3 is CSVLLARGRNYGYTF. The CDR3 DNA is TGCAGCGTTCTACTTGCACGAGGTCGTAACTATGGCTACACCTTC.

The rearrangement links TRBV10-3 to TRBJ1-6; 9 bases line up with TRBD1. The J segment lost 5 bases and the V segment lost 10 bases, leaving 12 bases of the junction unmatched. Per the germline V gene, CDR1 is ENHRY and CDR2 is SYGVKD. CDR3 length: 16 residues. In nucleotides, the CDR3 is TGTGCCACCAGAGATCACACAGGGGGCGATAATTCACCCCTCCACTTT. It is translated as CATRDHTGGDNSPLHF.

This rearrangement joins TRBV4-1 to TRBJ1-2; D is perhaps TRBD1 (5 bases). V lost 0 bases and J 5 bases, leaving 13 bases between the germline ends. The CDR3 sequence is 15 residues long. The germline gives CDR1 MGHRA, CDR2 YSYEKL. The CDR3 nucleotides read TGCGCCAGCAGCCAAGAGCGCAGGGTGGGGTATGGCTACACCTTC. It codes for CASSQERRVGYGYTF.

The table lists this clone with a count of one. The V gene is TRBV5-6, the J gene TRBJ1-1; D gene ambiguous. The germline gives CDR1 SGHDT, CDR2 YYEEEE. The CDR3 spans 17 residues. V was cut by 4 bases and J by 2 bases, with 21 bases left in between. The CDR3 nucleotides read TGTGCCAGCAGCCCCCCGGGCGGGGTAGGGCAAAACACTGAAGCTTTCTTT. It translates to CASSPPGGVGQNTEAFF. The full variable domain, completed using reference TRBV5-6 and TRBJ1-1, is DAGVTQSPTHLIKTRGQQVTLRCSPKSGHDTVSWYQQALGQGPQFIFQYYEEEERQRGNFPDRFSGHQFPNYSSELNVNALLLGDSALYLCASSPPGGVGQNTEAFFGQGTRLTVV.